Listed below are T cell receptor beta chains from one sample, sequenced in a study of T cells in Graves' hyperthyroidism and ophthalmopathy. In TCRdb, the multiplex PCR reads were re-called with MiXCR into one record per CDR3 protein. Of roughly 300,000 distinct CDR3 sequences detected, approximately 15% appear once; the ten largest clones hold about 22%. The sequenced sample was blood. These receptors all come from a woman aged 25-40 years with Graves' hyperthyroidism. Both conserved end residues are part of each CDR3. The D gene is left open where the match is weak. The size of a clone is reported for some rows only, either as once, few or many, or as a class for expanded clones.

D: NA
size: many
J: TRBJ1-5
V: TRBV12-3/TRBV12-4
DNA: TGTGCCAGCAGTTTAGGAGACCTGGGAAATCAGCCCCAGCATTTT
CDR3: CASSLGDLGNQPQHF

D: TRBD2
size: many
J: TRBJ2-3
V: TRBV11-2
DNA: TGTGCCAGCAGCCTAGGCGGGAGTGGAGATACGCGGTATTTT
CDR3: CASSLGGSGDTRYF

D: TRBD2
size: many
J: TRBJ2-2
V: TRBV12-3/TRBV12-4
DNA: TGTGCCAGCAGTTTGCTAGCGGGAACCACCGGGGAGCTGTTTTTT
CDR3: CASSLLAGTTGELFF

D: NA
size: NA
J: TRBJ2-5
V: TRBV24-1
DNA: TGTGCCACCAGTGAAGGGCAGGGGAAAGAGACCCAGTACTTC
CDR3: CATSEGQGKETQYF

D: TRBD2
size: many
J: TRBJ2-4
V: TRBV20-1
DNA: TGCAGTGCTAGAGTCCTGGCGGGAGGGTTTTCAGCCAAAAACATTCAGTACTTC
CDR3: CSARVLAGGFSAKNIQYF

D: TRBD1
size: NA
J: TRBJ1-5
V: TRBV30
DNA: TGTGCCTGGAGTGGCCGGTACAGGGGACCCAATCAGCCCCAGCATTTT
CDR3: CAWSGRYRGPNQPQHF

D: NA
size: many
J: TRBJ2-3
V: TRBV15
DNA: TGTGCCACCAGCAGAGATAAGGCGGGAAGCACAGATACGCAGTATTTT
CDR3: CATSRDKAGSTDTQYF

D: NA
size: few
J: TRBJ2-5
V: TRBV3-1
DNA: TGTGCCAGCAGCGCCGTCGAGACCCAGTACTTC
CDR3: CASSAVETQYF

D: NA
size: many
J: TRBJ1-2
V: TRBV12-3/TRBV12-4
DNA: TGTGCCACGGAACCGTCCGGGGGCCGCGGCGGCTACACCTTC
CDR3: CATEPSGGRGGYTF

D: NA
size: NA
J: TRBJ2-1
V: TRBV7-2
DNA: TGTGCCAGCAGCTCGTGGATTGGCGAGAATGAGCAGTTCTTC
CDR3: CASSSWIGENEQFF

D: NA
size: few
J: TRBJ1-1
V: TRBV19
DNA: TGTGCCAGTAGTATCCTCGGGTCCGGAGGTGCTGAAGCTTTCTTT
CDR3: CASSILGSGGAEAFF

D: NA
size: many
J: TRBJ2-1
V: TRBV6-5
DNA: TGTGCCAGCAGTTACACTAGAAGGGACAATGAGCAGTTCTTC
CDR3: CASSYTRRDNEQFF

D: NA
size: many
J: TRBJ1-5
V: TRBV30
DNA: TGTGCCTGGAGCGCGTTTGGGACTCAGCCCCAGCATTTT
CDR3: CAWSAFGTQPQHF

D: NA
size: few
J: TRBJ2-2
V: TRBV30
DNA: TGTGCCTGGAGTGGTCCCGGGGAGCTGTTTTTT
CDR3: CAWSGPGELFF

D: NA
size: NA
J: TRBJ1-1
V: TRBV14
DNA: TGTGCCAGCAGCCAACGCCGGCGGTCCGCCTTAAACAGGGTAGGTGGCAACACTGAAGCTTTCTTT
CDR3: CASSQRRRSALNRVGGNTEAFF

D: NA
size: many
J: TRBJ1-2
V: TRBV6-2/TRBV6-3
DNA: TGTGCCAGCAGAACAGGGACGGAAAATGGCTACACCTTC
CDR3: CASRTGTENGYTF

D: NA
size: NA
J: TRBJ2-1
V: TRBV6-2/TRBV6-3
DNA: TGTGCCAGCATCACCGGGACTTGCAACTACAATGAGCAGTTCTTC
CDR3: CASITGTCNYNEQFF

D: NA
size: few
J: TRBJ2-5
V: TRBV4-2
DNA: TGTGCCAGCAGCCAAGATTATGGGGACCCTGTCGCGACCCAGTACTTC
CDR3: CASSQDYGDPVATQYF

D: TRBD2
size: few
J: TRBJ2-1
V: TRBV5-1
DNA: TGCGCCAGCAGCTTGAACCAGCTTCGGCGGGAGGGCCAAGAGCAGTTCTTC
CDR3: CASSLNQLRREGQEQFF

D: NA
size: few
J: TRBJ1-6
V: TRBV20-1
DNA: TGCAGTGCTAGAGATGCAGGGGCGCGAGGTTCACCCCTCCACTTT
CDR3: CSARDAGARGSPLHF

D: NA
size: many
J: TRBJ2-7
V: TRBV7-2
DNA: TGTGCCAGCAGCTTAGATTCTGGGGGCTCCTACGAGCAGTACTTC
CDR3: CASSLDSGGSYEQYF

D: NA
size: many
J: TRBJ2-2
V: TRBV20-1
DNA: TGCAGTGCTCTATATCTCGGGATGAGCACCGGGGAGCTGTTTTTT
CDR3: CSALYLGMSTGELFF

D: TRBD2
size: many
J: TRBJ2-1
V: TRBV6-1
DNA: TGTGCCAGCAGTTACCAGCGGGAGTACCATGAGCAGTTCTTC
CDR3: CASSYQREYHEQFF

D: NA
size: NA
J: TRBJ2-1
V: TRBV5-6
DNA: TGTGCCAGCAGCGGAACGGGGGGCGCTATGAATGAGCAGTTCTTC
CDR3: CASSGTGGAMNEQFF

D: NA
size: many
J: TRBJ2-3
V: TRBV12-3/TRBV12-4
DNA: TGTGCCAGCATTCCGGGAGCATCAGATACGCAGTATTTT
CDR3: CASIPGASDTQYF